Listed here are 22 T cell receptor beta chains from one sample, sequenced in a study of T cells in Graves' hyperthyroidism and ophthalmopathy. Researchers amplified the TCR beta CDR3 regions from RNA transcripts. First-round RT-PCR targeting the TCR CDR3 was performed with the HTBI primer set. MiXCR, applied by TCRdb to the multiplex PCR reads, yields one record per CDR3 protein. Seen here are about 290,000 distinct CDR3 sequences, 16% observed once, and the top ten hold around 35%. The specimen was blood. These receptor sequences come from a man aged 30 to 45 with Graves' hyperthyroidism.

This clonotype came up many times. CDR3 bases: TGTGCCAGCATTAGGGGTGTGACCACAGATACGCAGTATTTT. This encodes CASIRGVTTDTQYF. The chain recombines TRBV2 with TRBJ2-3; the D gene is possibly TRBD1 (5 bases). The germline V and J ends were trimmed by 7 bases and 2 bases, with 13 bases remaining between them. The CDR3 sequence is 14 residues long. Germline V gene data show CDR1 as SNHLY and CDR2 as FYNNEI. Together with reference TRBV2 and TRBJ2-3, the CDR3 gives the full variable domain: EPEVTQTPSHQVTQMGQEVILRCVPISNHLYFYWYRQILGQKVEFLVSFYNNEISEKSEIFDDQFSVERPDGSNFTLKIRSTKLEDSAMYFCASIRGVTTDTQYFGPGTRLTVL.

The table lists this clonotype with many counts. J is TRBJ2-5 and V is TRBV7-2; D call uncertain. V lost 2 bases to trimming and J lost 5 bases, with 9 bases between them. This CDR3 has 13 residues. Germline V lookup: CDR1 SGHTA, CDR2 FQGNSA. The CDR3 region is CASSLMLGETQYF. The CDR3, as DNA: TGTGCCAGCAGCTTAATGTTGGGTGAGACCCAGTACTTC.

This clonotype was seen many times. J is TRBJ2-1 and V is TRBV6-1; D is unresolved. Trimming took 2 bases from V and 3 from J, leaving 8 bases between them. Germline V lookup: CDR1 MNHNS, CDR2 SASEGT. This CDR3 contains 14 residues. CDR3 residues: CASSELPVYNEQFF. CDR3 in DNA: TGTGCCAGCAGTGAATTGCCAGTCTACAATGAGCAGTTCTTC.

The sample holds many counts of this clonotype. DNA of the CDR3: TGTGCCAGCAGCAACAATAACTGGAGTACGCAGTATTTT. It yields the protein CASSNNNWSTQYF. The rearrangement joins TRBV7-3 to TRBJ2-3, with unresolved D. Per germline, CDR1 SGHTA and CDR2 FQGTGA. CDR3 size: 13 residues. Trimming pared 5 bases from V and 8 bases from J, leaving 14 bases between.

The rearrangement joins TRBV24-1 to TRBJ1-5; TRBD1 is a possible D gene (5 bases). V was cut by 4 bases and J by 5 bases, with 8 bases left in between. Germline loops: CDR1 KGHDR, CDR2 SFDVKD. This CDR3 region has 13 residues. This CDR3 reads CATSEAGHQPQHF. The CDR3 DNA sequence: TGTGCCACCAGTGAGGCGGGACATCAGCCCCAGCATTTT.

At least ten counts were recorded for this clonotype. The chain is built from TRBV12-5 and TRBJ2-1, with D possibly matching TRBD2 (6 bases). The CDR3 has 17 amino acids. Germline V gives CDR1 LGHNT, CDR2 FRNRAP. With 2 bases removed from V and 7 bases from J, the gap between germline ends came to 21 bases. This CDR3 is CASGLSLTGGTGNEQFF. The CDR3 coding sequence is TGTGCTAGTGGTTTGTCTTTAACTGGGGGGACCGGGAATGAGCAGTTCTTC.

This clonotype was picked up one time. The CDR3 DNA reads TGTGCCAGCAGCCTGGGGACAGTCCTACGACAGTACTTC. Its protein product is CASSLGTVLRQYF. This chain links TRBV7-9 with TRBJ2-7; 7 positions match TRBD1. The CDR3 runs 13 residues. The germline CDR1 and CDR2 sequences are SEHNR and FQNEAQ (reference sequence). V lost 5 bases to trimming and J lost 10 bases; unmatched junction nucleotides: 11.

This chain joins TRBV19 and TRBJ2-7; no firm D call. The V and J ends lost 5 bases and 2 bases respectively, with 10 bases between them. The CDR3 is 13 residues long. Germline V gene data show CDR1 as LNHDA and CDR2 as SQIVND (reference sequence). Here the CDR3 reads CASSAPAAYEQYF. The DNA of the CDR3 is TGTGCCAGTAGTGCTCCGGCTGCCTACGAGCAGTACTTC.

The chain joins TRBV20-1 to TRBJ2-2, with D possibly matching TRBD2 (6 bases). V gave up 6 bases and J gave up 1 base, with 12 bases separating them. CDR3 length: 14 residues. CDR1 is DFQATT and CDR2 is SNEGSKA in the germline V gene (reference sequence). The CDR3 bases are TGCAGTGCCGGCCGGGACTGGAACACCGGGGAGCTGTTTTTT. It encodes CSAGRDWNTGELFF.

This clonotype has ten or more counts. The J gene is TRBJ1-2, the V gene TRBV3-1; no reliable D call. The CDR3 has 13 amino acids. V lost 1 base and J 7 bases, leaving 10 bases between the germline ends. Germline assignment: CDR1 LGHDT and CDR2 YNNKEL (reference sequence). In DNA form, the CDR3 reads TGTGCCAGCAGCCAAGTTATCCCCGGTGGCTACACCTTC. Its translation is CASSQVIPGGYTF.

There are many counts of this clonotype. This rearrangement joins TRBV5-1 to TRBJ2-1, with 9 nucleotides matching TRBD1. CDR3 length: 16 amino acids. J gave up 4 bases and V 3 bases, and 8 bases lay outside the gene matches. Germline CDR1 SGHRS, CDR2 YFSETQ. The CDR3 DNA sequence: TGCGCCAGCAGCTCATACAGGGGGCGCGGGTACAATGAGCAGTTCTTC. This encodes CASSSYRGRGYNEQFF. The whole variable domain, filled in from reference TRBV5-1 and TRBJ2-1, reads KAGVTQTPRYLIKTRGQQVTLSCSPISGHRSVSWYQQTPGQGLQFLFEYFSETQRNKGNFPGRFSGRQFSNSRSEMNVSTLELGDSALYLCASSSYRGRGYNEQFFGPGTRLTVL.

This clonotype showed up many times. The rearrangement uses TRBV2 and TRBJ2-5; D might be TRBD2 (6 bases). The CDR3 is made up of 13 amino acids. V lost 6 bases, J lost 5 bases, and 13 bases lay in between. CDR1 is SNHLY, CDR2 FYNNEI, per germline. CDR3 nucleotides: TGTGCCAGCAGCGCCAGCGGGCTTGAGACCCAGTACTTC. Protein sequence: CASSASGLETQYF.

This clonotype came up many times. The V and J genes are TRBV18 and TRBJ2-2, with 7 bases lining up with TRBD2. Looked up from germline, CDR1 is KGHSH and CDR2 is LQKENI. CDR3 length equals 14 residues. V gave up 3 bases and J gave up 4 bases; unmatched junction bases: 2. CDR3 nucleotide sequence: TGTGCCAGCTCACCCTGGGAGGGCACCGGGGAGCTGTTTTTT. Its protein product is CASSPWEGTGELFF.

This clonotype has only a few counts. The rearrangement links TRBV30 to TRBJ2-5, with D unresolved. CDR3 size: 13 residues. Germline CDR1 is GTSNPN and CDR2 is SVGIG (reference sequence). V was cut by 2 bases and J by 5 bases, with 12 bases left in between. The CDR3 DNA follows: TGTGCCTGGAGTTTGGGCATAATCGAGACCCAGTACTTC. Translating it yields CAWSLGIIETQYF.

This clonotype has ten or more counts. This chain links TRBV2 with TRBJ1-5, with D possibly TRBD1 on 6 matching bases. Germline CDR1 SNHLY, CDR2 FYNNEI. The CDR3 is made up of 13 amino acids. V lost 3 bases and J lost 10, with 13 bases in between. The CDR3 DNA follows: TGTGCCAGCAGTGAGGAGAGGGGGGAACCCCAGCATTTT. As protein: CASSEERGEPQHF.

The chain recombines TRBV4-1 with TRBJ1-2; TRBD1 might be the D (5 bases). The CDR3 length is 20 residues. V was clipped by 4 bases and J by 10 bases, with 37 bases between them. The germline V gene has CDR1 MGHRA and CDR2 YSYEKL. DNA of the CDR3: TGCGCCAGCAGCCGCTTGGGACTGTCGATTCTTACAACCCTTTTCCGTTCCTACACCTTC. This translates into CASSRLGLSILTTLFRSYTF.

The chain has TRBV4-1 and TRBJ2-3; D remains ambiguous. The CDR3 runs 13 residues. V lost 4 bases and J 4 bases, leaving 9 bases between the germline ends. The germline V gene encodes CDR1 MGHRA and CDR2 YSYEKL. CDR3 nucleotides: TGCGCCAGCAGCCGGGGAAACGCAGATACGCAGTATTTT. The encoded protein is CASSRGNADTQYF.

This chain uses TRBV20-1 with TRBJ2-1; TRBD2 matches at 11 bases. The junction had 6 bases not matched to a gene; V was cut back by 1 base and J by 10 bases. The CDR3 extends over 14 amino acids. Germline assignment: CDR1 DFQATT and CDR2 SNEGSKA (reference sequence). The CDR3 nucleotides are TGCAGTGCTAGAGTTAGCGGGAGGGCCTGGGAGCAGTTCTTC. Translated: CSARVSGRAWEQFF.

This clonotype was seen only a few times. This sequence joins TRBV6-5 and TRBJ1-1; 7 bases match TRBD1. Trimming at V came to 0 bases and at J to 10 bases, leaving 8 bases not matched to a gene. The CDR3 has 14 amino acids. Germline V gene data show CDR1 as MNHEY and CDR2 as SVGAGI. The CDR3 spells CASSYSKETGRAFF. CDR3 DNA sequence: TGTGCCAGCAGTTACTCGAAGGAGACAGGGAGAGCTTTCTTT.

This chain joins TRBV3-1 and TRBJ1-1; D possibly corresponds to TRBD1 (6 bases). V was trimmed by 3 bases and J by 4 bases, leaving 18 bases between them. Germline CDR1 LGHDT, CDR2 YNNKEL (reference sequence). This CDR3 region has 16 residues. The CDR3 sequence: CASSHYAQGRVTEAFF. In DNA form, the CDR3 reads TGTGCCAGCAGCCATTATGCACAGGGAAGGGTCACTGAAGCTTTCTTT.

This clonotype was seen only a few times. The chain employs TRBV19 and TRBJ2-7; 9 nucleotides match TRBD1. From germline, CDR1 is LNHDA and CDR2 SQIVND (reference sequence). V shed 5 bases and J 1 base; nucleotides not matched to a gene: 6. CDR3 length equals 15 residues. CDR3 sequence: CASSLSGTGSYEQYF. The CDR3 bases are TGTGCCAGTAGTCTCTCGGGGACAGGGTCCTACGAGCAGTACTTC.

The rearrangement joins TRBV6-4 to TRBJ1-1; no clear D gene. The CDR3 consists of 13 residues. CDR1 is MRHNA and CDR2 is SNTAGT in the germline V gene. The ends were cut back, 2 bases at V and 5 bases at J, with 9 bases in the middle. This CDR3 is CASSDGLWTEAFF. CDR3 sequence (DNA): TGTGCCAGCAGTGACGGCCTGTGGACTGAAGCTTTCTTT.